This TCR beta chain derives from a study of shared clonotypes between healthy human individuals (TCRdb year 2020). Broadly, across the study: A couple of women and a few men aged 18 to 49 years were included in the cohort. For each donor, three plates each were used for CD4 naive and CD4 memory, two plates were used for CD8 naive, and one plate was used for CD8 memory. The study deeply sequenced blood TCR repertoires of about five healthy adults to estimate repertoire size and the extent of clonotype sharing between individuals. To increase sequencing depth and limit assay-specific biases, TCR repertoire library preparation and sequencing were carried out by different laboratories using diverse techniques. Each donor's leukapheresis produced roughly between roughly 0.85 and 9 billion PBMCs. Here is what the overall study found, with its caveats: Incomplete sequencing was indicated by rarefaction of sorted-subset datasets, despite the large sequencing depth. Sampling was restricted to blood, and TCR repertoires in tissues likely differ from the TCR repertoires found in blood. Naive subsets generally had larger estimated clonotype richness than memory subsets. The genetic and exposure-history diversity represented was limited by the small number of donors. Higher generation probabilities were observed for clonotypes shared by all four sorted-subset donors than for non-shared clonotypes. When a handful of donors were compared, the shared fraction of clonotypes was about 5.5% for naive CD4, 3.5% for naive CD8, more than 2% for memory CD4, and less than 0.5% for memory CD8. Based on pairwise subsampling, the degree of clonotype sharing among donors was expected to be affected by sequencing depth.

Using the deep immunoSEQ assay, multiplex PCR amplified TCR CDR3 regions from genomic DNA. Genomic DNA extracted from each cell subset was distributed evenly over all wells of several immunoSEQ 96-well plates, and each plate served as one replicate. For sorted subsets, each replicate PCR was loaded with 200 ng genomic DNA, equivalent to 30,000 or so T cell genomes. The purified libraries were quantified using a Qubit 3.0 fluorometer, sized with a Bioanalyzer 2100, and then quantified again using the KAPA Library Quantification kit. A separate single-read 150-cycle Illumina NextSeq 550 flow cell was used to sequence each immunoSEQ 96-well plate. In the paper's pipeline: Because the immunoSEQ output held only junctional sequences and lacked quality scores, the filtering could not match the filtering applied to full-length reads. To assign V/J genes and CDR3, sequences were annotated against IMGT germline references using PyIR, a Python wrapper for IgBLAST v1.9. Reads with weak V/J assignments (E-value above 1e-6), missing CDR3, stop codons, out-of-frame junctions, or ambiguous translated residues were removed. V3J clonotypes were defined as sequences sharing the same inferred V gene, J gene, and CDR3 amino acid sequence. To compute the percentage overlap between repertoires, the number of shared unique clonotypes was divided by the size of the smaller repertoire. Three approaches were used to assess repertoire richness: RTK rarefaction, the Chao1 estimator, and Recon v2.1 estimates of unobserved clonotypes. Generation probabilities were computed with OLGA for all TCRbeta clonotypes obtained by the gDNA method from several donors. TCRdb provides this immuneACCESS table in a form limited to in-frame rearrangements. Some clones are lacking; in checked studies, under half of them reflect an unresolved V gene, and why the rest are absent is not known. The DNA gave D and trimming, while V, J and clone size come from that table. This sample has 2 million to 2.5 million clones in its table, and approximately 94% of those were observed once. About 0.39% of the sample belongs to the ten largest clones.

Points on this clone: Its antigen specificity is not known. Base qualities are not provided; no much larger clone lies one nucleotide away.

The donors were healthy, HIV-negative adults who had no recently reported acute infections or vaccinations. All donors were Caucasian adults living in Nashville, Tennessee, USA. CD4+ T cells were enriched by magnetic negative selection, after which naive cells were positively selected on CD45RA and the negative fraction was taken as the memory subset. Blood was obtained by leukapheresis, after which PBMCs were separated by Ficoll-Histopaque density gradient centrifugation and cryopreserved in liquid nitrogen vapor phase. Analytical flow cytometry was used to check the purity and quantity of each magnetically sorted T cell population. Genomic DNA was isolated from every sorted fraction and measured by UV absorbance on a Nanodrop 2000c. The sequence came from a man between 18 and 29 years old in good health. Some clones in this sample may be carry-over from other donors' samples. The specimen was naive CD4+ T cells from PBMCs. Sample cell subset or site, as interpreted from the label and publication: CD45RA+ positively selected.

The bases read TGTGCCTGGAGTTATCGTCAGGCGGCAGGGGTGAGCAATCAGCCCCAGCATTTT. The encoded protein is CAWSYRQAAGVSNQPQHF. In this chain, TRBV30 is recombined with TRBJ1-5; a tentative D match to TRBD1 spans 6 bases. V sheds 2 bases and J sheds 1 base, leaving 21 bases between their ends. CDR1 and CDR2 were assigned from the germline V gene (reference sequence) as GTSNPN and SVGIG. The CDR3, from cysteine to phenylalanine, totals 18 residues. Only the CDR3 portion is preserved as DNA: 54 bases, with reading frame beginning at the first base.